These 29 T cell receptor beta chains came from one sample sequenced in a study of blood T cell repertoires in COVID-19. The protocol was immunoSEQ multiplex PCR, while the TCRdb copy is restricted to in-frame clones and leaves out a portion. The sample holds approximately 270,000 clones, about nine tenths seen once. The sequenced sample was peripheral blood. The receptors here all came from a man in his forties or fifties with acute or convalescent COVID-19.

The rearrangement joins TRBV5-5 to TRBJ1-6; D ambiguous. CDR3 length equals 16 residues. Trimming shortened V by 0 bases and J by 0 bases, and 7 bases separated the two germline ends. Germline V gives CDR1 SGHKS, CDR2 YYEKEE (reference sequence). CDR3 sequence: CASSLAGDSYNSPLHF. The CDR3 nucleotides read TGTGCCAGCAGCTTGGCCGGGGACTCCTATAATTCACCCCTCCACTTT.

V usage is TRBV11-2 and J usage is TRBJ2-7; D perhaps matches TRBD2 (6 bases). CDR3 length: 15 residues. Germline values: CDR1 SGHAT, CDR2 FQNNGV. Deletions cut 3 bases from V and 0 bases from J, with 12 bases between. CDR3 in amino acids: CASSFRAGSSYEQYF. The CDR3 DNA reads TGTGCCAGCAGCTTTCGGGCGGGGAGCTCCTACGAGCAGTACTTC.

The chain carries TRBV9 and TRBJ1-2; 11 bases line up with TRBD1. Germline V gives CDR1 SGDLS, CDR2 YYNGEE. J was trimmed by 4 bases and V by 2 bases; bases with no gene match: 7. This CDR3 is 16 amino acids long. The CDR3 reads CASSVNRDRGVYGYTF. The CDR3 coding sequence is TGTGCCAGCAGCGTTAACCGGGACAGGGGGGTCTATGGCTACACCTTC. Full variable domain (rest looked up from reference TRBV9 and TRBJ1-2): DSGVTQTPKHLITATGQRVTLRCSPRSGDLSVYWYQQSLDQGLQFLIQYYNGEERAKGNILERFSAQQFPDLHSELNLSSLELGDSALYFCASSVNRDRGVYGYTFGSGTRLTVV.

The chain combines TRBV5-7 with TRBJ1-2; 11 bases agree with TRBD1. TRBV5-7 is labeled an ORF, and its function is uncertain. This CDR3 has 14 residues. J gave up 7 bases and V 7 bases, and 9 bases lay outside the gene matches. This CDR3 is CASGPGQGVGGYTF. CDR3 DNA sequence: TGTGCCAGCGGACCGGGACAGGGGGTGGGTGGCTACACCTTC.

The CDR3 loop is CASSRTGEREQYF. CDR3 DNA: TGTGCCAGCAGTCGGACAGGTGAACGCGAGCAGTACTTC. V usage is TRBV2 and J usage is TRBJ2-7; 7 positions agree with TRBD1. Germline V CDR1 and CDR2: SNHLY, FYNNEI. The CDR3 runs 13 residues. Germline trimming cut 5 bases from V and 6 bases from J; bases unmatched to any gene: 7.

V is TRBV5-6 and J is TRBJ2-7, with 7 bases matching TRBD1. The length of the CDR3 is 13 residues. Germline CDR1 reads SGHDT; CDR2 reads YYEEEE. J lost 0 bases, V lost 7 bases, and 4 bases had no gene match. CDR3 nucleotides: TGTGCCAGCGCCGGGACAGTCTCCTACGAGCAGTACTTC. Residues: CASAGTVSYEQYF.

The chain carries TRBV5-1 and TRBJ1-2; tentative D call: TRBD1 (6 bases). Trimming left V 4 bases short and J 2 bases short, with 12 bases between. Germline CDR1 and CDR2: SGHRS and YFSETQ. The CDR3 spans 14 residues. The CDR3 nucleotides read TGCGCCAGCAGCCCCTTAGGACAGAACTATGGCTACACCTTC. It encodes CASSPLGQNYGYTF.

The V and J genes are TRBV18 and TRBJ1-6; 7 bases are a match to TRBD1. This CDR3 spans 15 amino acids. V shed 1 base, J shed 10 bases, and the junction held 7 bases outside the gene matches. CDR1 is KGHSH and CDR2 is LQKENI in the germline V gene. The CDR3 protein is CASSPRDSFGSPLHF. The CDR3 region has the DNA TGTGCCAGCTCACCACGGGACAGCTTTGGGTCACCCCTCCACTTT.

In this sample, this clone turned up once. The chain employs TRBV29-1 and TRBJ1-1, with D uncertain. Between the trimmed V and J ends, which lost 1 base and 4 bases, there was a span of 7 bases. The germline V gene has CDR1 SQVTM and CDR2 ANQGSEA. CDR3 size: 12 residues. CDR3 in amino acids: CSVEGGFTEAFF. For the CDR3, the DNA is TGCAGCGTTGAAGGAGGATTCACTGAAGCTTTCTTT.

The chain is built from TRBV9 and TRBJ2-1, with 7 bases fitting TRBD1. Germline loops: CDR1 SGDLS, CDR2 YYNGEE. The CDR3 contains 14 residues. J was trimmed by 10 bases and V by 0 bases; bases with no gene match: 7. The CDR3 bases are TGTGCCAGCAGCGTAGTGCCACAGGGGTTCGAGCAGTTCTTC. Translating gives CASSVVPQGFEQFF.

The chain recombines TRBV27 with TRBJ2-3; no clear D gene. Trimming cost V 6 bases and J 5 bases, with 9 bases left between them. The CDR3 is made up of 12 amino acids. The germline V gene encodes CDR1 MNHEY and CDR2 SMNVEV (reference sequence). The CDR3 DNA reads TGTGCCAGCAGGCGCCCCGGAGATACGCAGTATTTT. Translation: CASRRPGDTQYF.

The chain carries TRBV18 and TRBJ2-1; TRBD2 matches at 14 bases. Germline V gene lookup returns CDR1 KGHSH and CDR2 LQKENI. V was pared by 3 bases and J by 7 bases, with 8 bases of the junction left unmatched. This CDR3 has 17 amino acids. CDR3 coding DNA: TGTGCCAGCTCACCCGGGACTAGCGGGGGAACCGGTAATGAGCAGTTCTTC. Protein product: CASSPGTSGGTGNEQFF.

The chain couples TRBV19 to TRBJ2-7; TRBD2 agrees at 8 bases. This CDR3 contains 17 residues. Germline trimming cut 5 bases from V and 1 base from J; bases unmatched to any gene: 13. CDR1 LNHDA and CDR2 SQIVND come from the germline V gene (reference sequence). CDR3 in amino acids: CASSLPMAGGESYEQYF. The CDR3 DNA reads TGTGCCAGTAGTCTCCCGATGGCGGGAGGTGAGTCCTACGAGCAGTACTTC. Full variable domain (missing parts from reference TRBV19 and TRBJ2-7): DGGITQSPKYLFRKEGQNVTLSCEQNLNHDAMYWYRQDPGQGLRLIYYSQIVNDFQKGDIAEGYSVSREKKESFPLTVTSAQKNPTAFYLCASSLPMAGGESYEQYFGPGTRLTVT.

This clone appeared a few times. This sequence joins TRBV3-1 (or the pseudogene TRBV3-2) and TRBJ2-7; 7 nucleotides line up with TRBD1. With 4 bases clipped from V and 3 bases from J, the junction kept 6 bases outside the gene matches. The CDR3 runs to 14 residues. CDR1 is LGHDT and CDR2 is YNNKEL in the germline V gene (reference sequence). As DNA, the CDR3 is TGTGCCAGCAGCCCCCGAGCAGGGGGCTACGAGCAGTACTTC. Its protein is CASSPRAGGYEQYF.

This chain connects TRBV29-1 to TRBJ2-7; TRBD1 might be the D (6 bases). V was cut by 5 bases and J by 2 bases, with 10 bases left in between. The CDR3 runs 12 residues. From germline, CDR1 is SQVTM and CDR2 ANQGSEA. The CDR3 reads CSVSGAAYEQYF. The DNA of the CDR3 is TGCAGCGTTTCAGGGGCGGCCTACGAGCAGTACTTC.

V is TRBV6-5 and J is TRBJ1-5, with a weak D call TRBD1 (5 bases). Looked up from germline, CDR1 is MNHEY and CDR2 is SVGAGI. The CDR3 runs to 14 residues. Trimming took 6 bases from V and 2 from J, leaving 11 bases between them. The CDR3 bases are TGTGCCAGCAGCTCAGGGTTGGGCAATCAGCCCCAGCATTTT. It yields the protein CASSSGLGNQPQHF.

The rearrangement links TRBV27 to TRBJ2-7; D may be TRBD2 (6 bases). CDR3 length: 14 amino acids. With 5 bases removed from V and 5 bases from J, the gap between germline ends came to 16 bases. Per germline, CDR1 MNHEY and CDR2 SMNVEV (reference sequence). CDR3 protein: CASSRLVPFNEQYF. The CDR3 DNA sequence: TGTGCCAGCAGTCGACTAGTCCCCTTCAACGAGCAGTACTTC.

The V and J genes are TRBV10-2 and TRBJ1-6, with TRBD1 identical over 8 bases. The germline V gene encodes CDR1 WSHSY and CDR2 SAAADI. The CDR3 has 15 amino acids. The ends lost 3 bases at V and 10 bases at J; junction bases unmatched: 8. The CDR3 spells CASSEGRGRGSPLHF. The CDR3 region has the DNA TGCGCCAGCAGTGAAGGCAGGGGGCGCGGGTCACCCCTCCACTTT.

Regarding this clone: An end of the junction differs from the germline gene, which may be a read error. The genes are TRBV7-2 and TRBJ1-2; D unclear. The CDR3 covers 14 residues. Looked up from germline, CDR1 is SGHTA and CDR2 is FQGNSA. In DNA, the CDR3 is TGTGCCAGCAGTTTAGTGGCGGCCAACTATGGCTACACCTTC. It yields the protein CASSLVAANYGYTF. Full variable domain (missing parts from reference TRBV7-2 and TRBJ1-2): GAGVSQSPSNKVTEKGKDVELRCDPISGHTALYWYRQSLGQGLEFLIYFQGNSAPDKSGLPSDRFSAERTGGSVSTLTIQRTQQEDSAVYLCASSLVAANYGYTFGSGTRLTVV.

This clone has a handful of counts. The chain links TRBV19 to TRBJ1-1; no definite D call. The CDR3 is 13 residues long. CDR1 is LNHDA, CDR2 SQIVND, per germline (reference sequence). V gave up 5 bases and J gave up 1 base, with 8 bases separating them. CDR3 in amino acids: CASSSNWNTEAFF. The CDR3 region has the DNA TGTGCCAGTAGTTCAAACTGGAACACTGAAGCTTTCTTT.

The CDR3 reads CASSYGLQQESPLHF. In DNA form, the CDR3 reads TGTGCCAGCAGTTACGGACTCCAGCAGGAATCACCCCTCCACTTT. The J gene is TRBJ1-6, the V gene TRBV6-5; D unresolved. V lost 2 bases, J lost 10 bases, and 15 bases lay in between. In germline, CDR1 is MNHEY, CDR2 SVGAGI. The CDR3 runs 15 residues.

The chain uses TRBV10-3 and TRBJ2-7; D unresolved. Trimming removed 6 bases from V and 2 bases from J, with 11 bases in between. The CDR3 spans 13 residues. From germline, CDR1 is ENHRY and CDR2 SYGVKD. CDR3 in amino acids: CAISPAPTYEQYF. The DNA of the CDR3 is TGTGCCATCAGCCCTGCACCTACCTACGAGCAGTACTTC.

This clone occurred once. The CDR3 DNA reads TGTGCCAGCAGCGTTCAGGGGGCTAAGAATTCACCCCTCCACTTT. Protein product: CASSVQGAKNSPLHF. The chain is built from TRBV9 and TRBJ1-6, with 8 positions matching TRBD1. This CDR3 has 15 residues. The ends lost 2 bases at V and 7 bases at J; junction bases unmatched: 5. Germline CDR1 and CDR2: SGDLS and YYNGEE.

The CDR3 sequence is CASSAGTADQETQYF. Written as DNA, the CDR3 is TGTGCCAGCAGCGCCGGGACAGCCGATCAAGAGACCCAGTACTTC. The rearrangement links TRBV9 to TRBJ2-5; TRBD1 agrees at 7 bases. Germline V lookup: CDR1 SGDLS, CDR2 YYNGEE. V was clipped by 3 bases and J by 2 bases; unmatched bases: 7. There are 15 residues in the CDR3.

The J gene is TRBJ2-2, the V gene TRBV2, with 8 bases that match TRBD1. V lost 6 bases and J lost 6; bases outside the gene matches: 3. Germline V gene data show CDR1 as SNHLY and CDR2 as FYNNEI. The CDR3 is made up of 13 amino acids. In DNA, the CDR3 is TGTGCCAGCAGGCCGACAGGGGCCGGGGAGCTGTTTTTT. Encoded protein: CASRPTGAGELFF.

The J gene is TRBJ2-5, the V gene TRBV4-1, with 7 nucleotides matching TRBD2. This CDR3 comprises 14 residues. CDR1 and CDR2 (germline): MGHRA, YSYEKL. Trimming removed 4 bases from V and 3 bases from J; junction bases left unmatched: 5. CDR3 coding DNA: TGCGCCAGCAGCCCCAGGCTAGCGGAAGAGACCCAGTACTTC. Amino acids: CASSPRLAEETQYF.

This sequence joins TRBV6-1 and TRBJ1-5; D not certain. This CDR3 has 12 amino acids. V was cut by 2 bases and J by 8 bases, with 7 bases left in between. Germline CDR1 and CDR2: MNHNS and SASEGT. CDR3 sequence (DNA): TGTGCCAGCAGTGAAATCCGAGAGCCCCAGCATTTT. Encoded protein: CASSEIREPQHF.

CDR3 bases: TGCAGCGCCTCCGGGGGGGGGACCTATGGCTACACCTTC. This translates into CSASGGGTYGYTF. The chain couples TRBV29-1 to TRBJ1-2; D perhaps matches TRBD1 (5 bases). CDR1 is SQVTM and CDR2 is ANQGSEA in the germline V gene. Trimming cost V 7 bases and J 4 bases, with 16 bases left between them. This CDR3 has 13 amino acids.

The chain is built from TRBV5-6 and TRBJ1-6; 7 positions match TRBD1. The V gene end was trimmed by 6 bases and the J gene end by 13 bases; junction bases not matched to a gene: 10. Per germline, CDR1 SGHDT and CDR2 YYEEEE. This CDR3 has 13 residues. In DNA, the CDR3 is TGTGCCAGCACCAGGGACAGTCCTATGCCCCTCCACTTT. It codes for CASTRDSPMPLHF.